The rows below give T cell receptor beta chains drawn from one sample of a study of STAT5B mutations in CD4+ large granular lymphocyte leukemia. TCRdb's table, derived via immunoSEQ multiplex PCR, lists solely in-frame clones and lacks some. The sample lists 25,000 to 35,000 clones, 78% occurring once. Sequenced material: CD4+ T cells from blood buffy coats. These receptors came from a human donor in good health. Each CDR3 is given with its conserved first and last residue. The D gene is left open where the match is weak. The size entry is marked missing in some rows and otherwise reads once, few, many or a size class.

d_call j_call cdr3_length v_call clone_size cdr3_nt cdr3_aa
NA TRBJ2-7 15 TRBV18 NA TGTGCCAGCTCTCCTCGGGGCCAGGGGGGATACGAGCAGTACTTC CASSPRGQGGYEQYF
TRBD1 TRBJ1-1 18 TRBV5-6 NA TGTGCCAGCAGCTTGTATCTGGGACAGGGGGCAGGGAACACTGAAGCTTTCTTT CASSLYLGQGAGNTEAFF
NA TRBJ2-7 15 TRBV5-1 NA TGCGCCAGCAGCTTTGGGGGGACAGCATCCTACGAGCAGTACTTC CASSFGGTASYEQYF
NA TRBJ1-3 16 TRBV18 NA TGTGCCAGCTCACCACAGAAGGACAGCTCTGGAAACACCATATATTTT CASSPQKDSSGNTIYF
NA TRBJ2-1 16 TRBV4-1 few TGCGCCAGCAGCCAAGAGAAGGGGCCGCCCTACAATGAGCAGTTCTTC CASSQEKGPPYNEQFF
NA TRBJ2-5 15 TRBV7-8 NA TGTGCCAGCAGCTTAGTGGCTAGCTCTGGGGAGACCCAGTACTTC CASSLVASSGETQYF
TRBD1 TRBJ2-5 16 TRBV19 NA TGTGCCAGTAGTCCCCACAGGGGGCCCATCCAAGAGACCCAGTACTTC CASSPHRGPIQETQYF
TRBD2 TRBJ2-7 13 TRBV19 NA TGTGCCAGTAGGGCGGGAGGGGTCTACGAGCAGTACTTC CASRAGGVYEQYF
NA TRBJ1-5 14 TRBV5-3 NA TGTGCCAGAAGCTTGGAAGACTACAATCAGCCCCAGCATTTT CARSLEDYNQPQHF
TRBD1 TRBJ2-3 13 TRBV25-1 NA TGTGCCAGCAGTGGGCAGGGGGCAGATACGCAGTATTTT CASSGQGADTQYF
NA TRBJ2-7 14 TRBV5-5 NA TGTGCCAGCAGCTTGGCCGCGGGGGCGGGGGAGCAGTACTTC CASSLAAGAGEQYF
NA TRBJ2-1 11 TRBV30 NA TGTGCCTGGAGTGTATTCCAGGAGCAGTTCTTC CAWSVFQEQFF
NA TRBJ2-1 14 TRBV27 NA TGTGCCAGCAGTTCCTTGGAAGGGTACAATGAGCAGTTCTTC CASSSLEGYNEQFF
TRBD1 TRBJ2-5 16 TRBV2 NA TGTGCCAGCAGCGATGGACAGGGAGGAGTGTTGGAGACCCAGTACTTC CASSDGQGGVLETQYF
NA TRBJ1-6 14 TRBV7-2 once TGTGCCAGCAGCACTCGGAGCTTTAATTCACCCCTCCACTTT CASSTRSFNSPLHF
NA TRBJ1-6 14 TRBV28 NA TGTGCCAGCACCCCCGGGCGGGGGCGTTCACCCCTCCACTTT CASTPGRGRSPLHF
TRBD1 TRBJ2-2 16 TRBV9 NA TGTGCCAGCAGCGTATTGGGACAGGGGAACACCGGGGAGCTGTTTTTT CASSVLGQGNTGELFF
NA TRBJ1-4 16 TRBV5-1 few TGCGCCAGCAGCTCAGGCTTTGGTGACATAAATGAAAAACTGTTTTTT CASSSGFGDINEKLFF
TRBD1 TRBJ2-7 15 TRBV5-1 NA TGCGCCAGCAGACATAGTACAGGGGAAATCTACGAGCAGTACTTC CASRHSTGEIYEQYF
NA TRBJ2-5 17 TRBV6-1 NA TGTGCCAGCAGTGAATACACCAGTGGGGGACCCAAACCCACCCAGTACTTC CASSEYTSGGPKPTQYF
NA TRBJ1-1 14 TRBV6-5 NA TGTGCCAGCAGTTACTCTTTCAAGGACACTGAAGCTTTCTTT CASSYSFKDTEAFF
TRBD2 TRBJ2-7 18 TRBV27 NA TGTGCCAGCAGTTTAAGGGGACACCACTCGGGCGGGAGGGTCGAGCAGTACTTC CASSLRGHHSGGRVEQYF
NA TRBJ2-6 17 TRBV19 few TGTGCCAGTAGTATTGGAGGCCTGCGCAACGGGGCCAACGTCCTGACTTTC CASSIGGLRNGANVLTF
NA TRBJ1-1 13 TRBV5-4 few TGTGCCAGCAGCTTGGAGGTGAACACTGAAGCTTTCTTT CASSLEVNTEAFF
NA TRBJ2-2 13 TRBV5-4 NA TGTGCCAGCAGGCGGACGGGGACCGGGGAGCTGTTTTTT CASRRTGTGELFF
NA TRBJ1-2 14 TRBV25-1 NA TGTGCCAGCAGTGGGCGGGGCTCTAACTATGGCTACACCTTC CASSGRGSNYGYTF
NA TRBJ2-2 15 TRBV6-1 NA TGTGCCAGCAGTCCAGGGAATGTGGTCACCGGGGAGCTGTTTTTT CASSPGNVVTGELFF
TRBD1 TRBJ2-3 15 TRBV6-5 NA TGTGCCAGCAGTTACTCAGGACAGGGGGTAGATACGCAGTATTTT CASSYSGQGVDTQYF
NA TRBJ1-2 12 TRBV30 NA TGTGCCTGGAGTGTGGCTGGGTATGGCTACACCTTC CAWSVAGYGYTF
NA TRBJ1-6 14 TRBV19 NA TGTGCCAGTAGTCGGCAGACTTATAATTCACCCCTCCACTTT CASSRQTYNSPLHF
NA TRBJ1-3 14 TRBV5-6 NA TGTGCCACCCGGGACTCGCGCTCTGGAAACACCATATATTTT CATRDSRSGNTIYF
NA TRBJ1-1 13 TRBV11-2 few TGTGCCAGCAGCCTCGGACACGGGGTATCGGCTTTCTTT CASSLGHGVSAFF
NA TRBJ2-2 16 TRBV12-5 NA TGTGCTAGTGGTTTGGTAGAGTGGTACACCCCAGGGGAGCTGTTTTTT CASGLVEWYTPGELFF
NA TRBJ1-2 12 TRBV25-1 NA TGTGCCAGCAGTGTGTCAGGTTATACCTACACCTTC CASSVSGYTYTF
NA TRBJ2-7 12 TRBV10-1 NA TGCGCCAGCAGTGACGGAGCCTACGAGCAGTACTTC CASSDGAYEQYF
TRBD1 TRBJ2-3 16 TRBV28 NA TGTGCCAGCAGTCAAGGACAGGGGGGGTTCGGAGATACGCAGTATTTT CASSQGQGGFGDTQYF
NA TRBJ1-1 14 TRBV18 NA TGTGCCAGCTCACCGGGCGGTACAAACACTGAAGCTTTCTTT CASSPGGTNTEAFF
TRBD1 TRBJ1-5 15 TRBV19 NA TGTGCCAGTAGTATGCCGGGACAGGTGGGACAGCCCCAGCATTTT CASSMPGQVGQPQHF
NA TRBJ1-4 13 TRBV27 NA TGTGCCAGCAGGGGCGGCTACTGGGAAAAACTGTTTTTC CASRGGYWEKLFF
NA TRBJ1-1 12 TRBV6-5 few TGTGCCAGCAGTTCTAATCGGGGTGGTGCTTTCTTT CASSSNRGGAFF
NA TRBJ2-7 13 TRBV5-1 few TGCGCCAGCAGCTTCCGAATGGGGGCGGAGCAGTACTTC CASSFRMGAEQYF
NA TRBJ1-1 16 TRBV7-3 NA TGTGCCAGCAGCTTACATTCGGGACATGCGAACACTGAAGCTTTCTTT CASSLHSGHANTEAFF
NA TRBJ2-5 14 TRBV27 NA TGTGCCAGCAGTTTATTGAGCTACGGAGAGACCCAGTACTTC CASSLLSYGETQYF
NA TRBJ2-5 14 TRBV27 NA TGTGCCAGCAGGAAGGCCCTAAGTCAAGAGACCCAGTACTTC CASRKALSQETQYF
NA TRBJ1-1 14 TRBV6-1 NA TGTGCCAGCAGTGAAGCAGCCACGAACACTGAAGCTTTCTTT CASSEAATNTEAFF
NA TRBJ1-2 14 TRBV5-1 once TGCGCCAGCAGCTTGGATCCAGCGGTCTATGGCTACACCTTC CASSLDPAVYGYTF
TRBD1 TRBJ1-6 13 TRBV9 NA TGTGCCAGCAGAGGACAGGGCCGATCACCCCTCCACTTT CASRGQGRSPLHF